Each of the 30 T cell receptor beta chains below was sequenced from the same sample in a study of shared clonotypes between healthy human individuals. The table came from immunoSEQ multiplex PCR; TCRdb's copy has only in-frame clones and leaves some out. This sample has 650,000 to 700,000 clones, with around 90% found just once. The sequenced material came from memory CD8+ T cells from PBMCs. Subset noted: CD45RO+ cells pooled with CCR7-negative TemRA cells. The source is a man aged 18 to 29 in good health. Some clones in this sample may be carry-over from other donors' samples.

The rearrangement uses TRBV7-9 and TRBJ2-7; D perhaps matches TRBD1 (5 bases). CDR1 is SEHNR and CDR2 is FQNEAQ in the germline V gene (reference sequence). There are 14 residues in the CDR3. Trimming pared 5 bases from V and 0 bases from J, leaving 11 bases between. The CDR3 sequence: CASSTTGPSYEQYF. The DNA of the CDR3 is TGTGCCAGCAGCACAACAGGTCCCTCCTACGAGCAGTACTTC.

V and J are TRBV19 and TRBJ2-1; 10 positions match TRBD1. Germline trimming cut 3 bases from V and 6 bases from J; bases unmatched to any gene: 5. This CDR3 region has 15 residues. Germline V lookup: CDR1 LNHDA, CDR2 SQIVND (reference sequence). The CDR3 bases are TGTGCCAGTAGTATCTGGGACAGGGGTGGCAATGAGCAGTTCTTC. Translated, it gives CASSIWDRGGNEQFF.

Points on this clone: Other DNA sequences in this sample translate to the same CDR3. V gene TRBV6-5 combines with J gene TRBJ2-7; D is possibly TRBD1 (5 bases). The CDR3 covers 12 residues. Germline loops: CDR1 MNHEY, CDR2 SVGAGI. V was shortened by 6 bases and J by 1 base, with 7 bases between the two germline ends. The CDR3 sequence: CASRDSSYEQYF. Written as DNA, the CDR3 is TGTGCCAGCAGAGACAGTTCCTACGAGCAGTACTTC.

V usage is TRBV2 and J usage is TRBJ2-7; D unclear. Germline CDR1 SNHLY, CDR2 FYNNEI. Trimming took off 4 bases at V and 4 bases at J, with 17 bases between the two ends. The CDR3 runs to 15 residues. CDR3 DNA: TGTGCCAGCAGTGCGGTCTGGGTCGGGTTTTACGAGCAGTACTTC. Amino acid sequence: CASSAVWVGFYEQYF.

This chain's CDR3 is CASRDRDRPWEQYF. The CDR3 coding sequence is TGTGCCAGCAGAGACCGGGACAGGCCCTGGGAGCAGTACTTC. The V and J genes are TRBV27 and TRBJ2-7; 8 positions match TRBD1. CDR1 is MNHEY, CDR2 SMNVEV, per germline (reference sequence). The CDR3 runs 14 residues. V shed 6 bases and J 7 bases; nucleotides not matched to a gene: 11.

The V gene is TRBV28, the J gene TRBJ2-2; 8 bases are a match to TRBD1. The trim removed 5 bases at V and 4 bases at J, leaving 6 bases unmatched. CDR3 length: 15 residues. Germline assignment: CDR1 MDHEN and CDR2 SYDVKM. Written as DNA, the CDR3 is TGTGCCAGCAGTCGACGGACAGGGTCCACCGGGGAGCTGTTTTTT. The encoded protein is CASSRRTGSTGELFF.

V and J are TRBV5-1 and TRBJ1-2; the match to TRBD1 covers 9 bases. The germline V gene has CDR1 SGHRS and CDR2 YFSETQ. The trim removed 4 bases at V and 4 bases at J, leaving 8 bases unmatched. The length of the CDR3 is 15 residues. CDR3 loop: CASSGGQGRSYGYTF. The CDR3 region has the DNA TGCGCCAGCAGCGGGGGACAGGGAAGGAGCTATGGCTACACCTTC.

The chain is built from TRBV11-2 and TRBJ2-4; D gene unclear. The V gene's germline CDR1 is SGHAT and CDR2 FQNNGV. This CDR3 comprises 15 residues. V shed 1 base and J shed 9 bases, with 16 bases lying between them. In DNA, the CDR3 is TGTGCCAGCAGCTTAGGGCTGTCCCCGGTCGGCATTCAGTACTTC. This gives the protein CASSLGLSPVGIQYF.

The chain employs TRBV4-1 and TRBJ2-1; a possible D gene is TRBD2 (6 bases). V lost 2 bases to trimming and J lost 4 bases, with 21 bases between them. The CDR3 consists of 18 residues. Germline loops: CDR1 MGHRA, CDR2 YSYEKL. CDR3 sequence: CASSQNQGSGPNYNEQFF. The CDR3 DNA follows: TGCGCCAGCAGCCAAAACCAAGGTAGCGGACCCAATTACAATGAGCAGTTCTTC.

This sequence joins TRBV4-1 and TRBJ1-2; TRBD1 might be the D (5 bases). Trimming cost V 7 bases and J 3 bases, with 15 bases left between them. CDR1 is MGHRA, CDR2 YSYEKL, per germline. The CDR3 length is 14 residues. The CDR3 is CASTLVGGDYGYTF. The CDR3 DNA reads TGCGCCAGCACCCTTGTCGGGGGGGACTATGGCTACACCTTC.

V is TRBV18 and J is TRBJ2-1; tentatively, D is TRBD2 (5 bases). Germline CDR1 and CDR2: KGHSH and LQKENI. CDR3 length: 15 amino acids. With 3 bases removed from V and 7 bases from J, the gap between germline ends came to 16 bases. The CDR3: CASSPQAANGNEQFF. CDR3 bases: TGTGCCAGCTCACCGCAAGCGGCCAATGGGAATGAGCAGTTCTTC.

The genes are TRBV7-9 and TRBJ1-1, with 10 bases identical to TRBD1. The J segment lost 3 bases and the V segment lost 5 bases, leaving 6 bases of the junction unmatched. The CDR3 has 15 residues. Germline V gene lookup returns CDR1 SEHNR and CDR2 FQNEAQ (reference sequence). CDR3 loop: CASSTTGGSDTEAFF. CDR3 sequence (DNA): TGTGCCAGCAGCACGACAGGGGGCAGTGACACTGAAGCTTTCTTT.

The chain uses TRBV4-3 and TRBJ2-1, with 7 nucleotides matching TRBD1. The germline CDR1 and CDR2 sequences are LGHNA and YSLEER. The trim removed 2 bases at V and 4 bases at J, leaving 2 bases unmatched. The CDR3 extends over 14 amino acids. The CDR3 here is CASSQKGQYNEQFF. The CDR3 DNA sequence: TGCGCCAGCAGCCAAAAGGGACAGTACAATGAGCAGTTCTTC.

Details on this clone: Other DNA sequences in this sample translate to the same CDR3. The gene calls are TRBV7-9 and TRBJ2-7; 7 positions match TRBD1. Unmatched junction bases numbered 4, after V lost 5 bases and J lost 3 bases. The CDR3 sequence is 13 residues long. Germline CDR1 is SEHNR and CDR2 is FQNEAQ (reference sequence). Written as DNA, the CDR3 is TGTGCCAGCAGCCCAGGGGGAGACTACGAGCAGTACTTC. Translated: CASSPGGDYEQYF.

The J gene is TRBJ2-1, the V gene TRBV29-1, with a tentative D call TRBD2 (6 bases). CDR1 and CDR2 (germline): SQVTM, ANQGSEA. The CDR3 has 14 amino acids. CDR3 loop: CSVKRASSYNEQFF. The CDR3 DNA reads as TGCAGTGTAAAGCGGGCCAGCTCCTACAATGAGCAGTTCTTC.

This clone was recorded only once. The CDR3 region has the DNA TGTGCCAGCAGCTTAGGACTAGCGGGAGACTTGACGACCGGGGAGCTGTTTTTT. This codes for CASSLGLAGDLTTGELFF. V is TRBV7-7 and J is TRBJ2-2, with 12 bases identical to TRBD2. With V trimmed by 1 base and J by 5 bases, 8 bases remained unmatched. The CDR3 runs to 18 residues. CDR1 and CDR2 from the germline V gene are SSHAT and FNYEAQ (reference sequence). The full variable domain, completed using reference TRBV7-7 and TRBJ2-2, is GAGVSQSPRYKVTKRGQDVTLRCDPISSHATLYWYQQALGQGPEFLTYFNYEAQPDKSGLPSDRFSAERPEGSISTLTIQRTEQRDSAMYRCASSLGLAGDLTTGELFFGEGSRLTVL.

CDR3: CASSQMINSYEQYF. DNA for the CDR3: TGTGCCAGCAGCCAAATGATTAACTCCTACGAGCAGTACTTC. The genes are TRBV14 and TRBJ2-7; D uncertain. Germline V gene sequence: CDR1 SGHDN, CDR2 FVKESK. The CDR3 runs 14 residues. V dropped 2 bases and J dropped 0 bases, with 8 bases sitting between them.

The V and J genes are TRBV10-3 and TRBJ2-7; no reliable D call. Germline V lookup: CDR1 ENHRY, CDR2 SYGVKD. The CDR3 is 13 residues long. V gave up 6 bases and J gave up 3 bases, with 12 bases separating them. In DNA form, the CDR3 reads TGTGCCATCAGGAGCGTCCTCAACTACGAGCAGTACTTC. This sequence encodes CAIRSVLNYEQYF.

V usage is TRBV7-3 and J usage is TRBJ2-1; D unclear. The CDR3 runs 12 residues. Per germline, CDR1 SGHTA and CDR2 FQGTGA. V lost 2 bases and J 7 bases, leaving 6 bases between the germline ends. Here the CDR3 reads CASSLGLNEQFF. Written as DNA, the CDR3 is TGTGCCAGCAGCTTAGGTCTGAATGAGCAGTTCTTC.

The chain joins TRBV12-5 to TRBJ1-1, with unresolved D. V gave up 9 bases and J gave up 0 bases, with 23 bases separating them. The germline V gene has CDR1 LGHNT and CDR2 FRNRAP. This CDR3 has 17 amino acids. The CDR3 is CASSFIPPVGLNTEAFF. Written as DNA, the CDR3 is TGTGCTAGCTCCTTTATTCCCCCGGTGGGGTTGAACACTGAAGCTTTCTTT.

This rearrangement joins TRBV11-2 to TRBJ2-2; D remains ambiguous. This CDR3 spans 16 amino acids. From germline, CDR1 is SGHAT and CDR2 FQNNGV. The V and J ends lost 4 bases and 1 base respectively, with 13 bases between them. DNA of the CDR3: TGTGCCAGCAGCTCCCAACGTCAGATGAACACCGGGGAGCTGTTTTTT. Translation gives CASSSQRQMNTGELFF.

The genes are TRBV7-9 and TRBJ1-5; tentatively, D is TRBD1 (5 bases). Trimming removed 1 base at V and 0 bases at J, with 19 bases between. This CDR3 is built from 19 residues. Germline CDR1 reads SEHNR; CDR2 reads FQNEAQ (reference sequence). CDR3 in DNA: TGTGCCAGCAGCTTAGGGGCCCTGGGACGGAAGAATAGCAATCAGCCCCAGCATTTT. Translating gives CASSLGALGRKNSNQPQHF. Supplemented by reference TRBV7-9 and TRBJ1-5, the full variable domain reads DTGVSQNPRHKITKRGQNVTFRCDPISEHNRLYWYRQTLGQGPEFLTYFQNEAQLEKSRLLSDRFSAERPKGSFSTLEIQRTEQGDSAMYLCASSLGALGRKNSNQPQHFGDGTRLSIL.

Only one count was recorded for this clone. CDR3 sequence (DNA): TGTGCCAGCAGTTTACTATCCCGGGACAGGAACTCCTACGAGCAGTACTTC. This encodes CASSLLSRDRNSYEQYF. V usage is TRBV27 and J usage is TRBJ2-7; 8 bases are shared with TRBD1. This CDR3 is built from 17 residues. CDR1 is MNHEY and CDR2 is SMNVEV in the germline V gene (reference sequence). V lost 2 bases to trimming and J lost 0 bases; unmatched junction nucleotides: 9.

The rearrangement links TRBV7-9 to TRBJ2-7; 11 bases agree with TRBD2. Germline V lookup: CDR1 SEHNR, CDR2 FQNEAQ (reference sequence). There are 17 residues in the CDR3. V was clipped by 5 bases and J by 4 bases; unmatched bases: 13. The DNA for the CDR3 is TGTGCCAGCAGCCCGGGGACTAGCGGATTCAGGGTGTACGAGCAGTACTTC. This translates into CASSPGTSGFRVYEQYF.

In its sample, this clone was seen once. The chain joins TRBV7-8 to TRBJ1-2; 9 bases line up with TRBD1. The ends lost 0 bases at V and 5 bases at J; junction bases unmatched: 4. In germline, CDR1 is SGHVS, CDR2 FQNEAQ. The CDR3 spans 15 residues. CDR3 protein: CASSLARDRAYGYTF. For the CDR3, the DNA is TGTGCCAGCAGCTTAGCCCGGGACAGGGCTTATGGCTACACCTTC.

This chain connects TRBV7-9 to TRBJ1-4; 7 bases align to TRBD1. J gave up 4 bases and V 7 bases, and 6 bases lay outside the gene matches. Germline lookup yields CDR1 SEHNR and CDR2 FQNEAQ (reference sequence). This CDR3 contains 14 residues. The CDR3 loop reads CASNRDSRNEKLFF. CDR3 bases: TGTGCCAGCAACCGGGACAGCCGTAATGAAAAACTGTTTTTT.

This clone occurred a few times. The V call is TRBV7-9, the J call TRBJ1-1; 9 bases line up with TRBD1. V trimming: 5 bases; J trimming: 3 bases; junction bases outside the gene matches: 16. The CDR3 covers 18 residues. Germline V gene lookup returns CDR1 SEHNR and CDR2 FQNEAQ (reference sequence). Here the CDR3 reads CASSPRGGGQGPHTEAFF. For the CDR3, the DNA is TGTGCCAGCAGCCCCCGGGGGGGCGGACAGGGGCCTCACACTGAAGCTTTCTTT.

The rearrangement links TRBV5-1 to TRBJ2-5; D remains ambiguous. CDR1 is SGHRS, CDR2 YFSETQ, per germline. This CDR3 is built from 13 residues. The germline V and J ends were trimmed by 0 bases and 5 bases, with 8 bases remaining between them. The CDR3 loop reads CASSLAVRETQYF. The CDR3 DNA follows: TGCGCCAGCAGCTTGGCTGTACGGGAGACCCAGTACTTC.

The V gene is TRBV27, the J gene TRBJ1-2; TRBD1 aligns across 8 bases. The junction had 7 bases not matched to a gene; V was cut back by 2 bases and J by 5 bases. CDR1 is MNHEY, CDR2 SMNVEV, per germline (reference sequence). This CDR3 has 15 residues. CDR3 loop: CASSLRAGGSYGYTF. CDR3 bases: TGTGCCAGCAGTTTACGGGCAGGGGGCAGTTATGGCTACACCTTC.

The chain is built from TRBV5-1 and TRBJ1-1; 7 bases match TRBD1. The germline CDR1 and CDR2 sequences are SGHRS and YFSETQ. The CDR3 is made up of 12 amino acids. V shed 2 bases, J shed 7 bases, and the junction held 2 bases outside the gene matches. DNA of the CDR3: TGCGCCAGCAGCTTACAGGGGATTGAAGCTTTCTTT. Its translation: CASSLQGIEAFF.